These T cell receptor beta chains were read from a single sample in a study of T cells in Graves' hyperthyroidism and ophthalmopathy. TCRdb independently ran MiXCR on the multiplex PCR reads; one entry per CDR3 protein. The sample consists of a few hundred thousand distinct CDR3 sequences, around 21% of them appearing once. The sample consisted of blood. The receptors come from a young man with Graves' hyperthyroidism. Both conserved end residues are part of each CDR3. Clone size is not always given. Where it is, it says once, few, many or a class for expanded clones.

v_gene	j_gene	abundance	CDR3aa
TRBV3-1	TRBJ2-7	NA	CASSPPGHIYEQYF
TRBV29-1	TRBJ2-5	many	CSAASETQYF
TRBV7-8	TRBJ2-7	NA	CASNPRRGRSYDQYF
TRBV11-2	TRBJ2-7	many	CASSLGIDYEQYF
TRBV19	TRBJ1-5	few	CASSTVSVSNQPQHF
TRBV30	TRBJ1-5	NA	CAWSYSYQPQHF
TRBV12-3/TRBV12-4	TRBJ2-2	many	CASSPATNTGELFF
TRBV25-1	TRBJ1-2	NA	CASSSRDRGTYGYTF
TRBV6-5	TRBJ2-3	NA	CASSYSDSRADTQYF
TRBV12-3/TRBV12-4	TRBJ1-6	many	CASRTTGGNNSPLHF
TRBV28	TRBJ1-1	many	CASSSTTRYTEAFF
TRBV12-3/TRBV12-4	TRBJ2-7	many	CASSLLGGHEQYF
TRBV28	TRBJ1-2	many	CASSLGVKGRDYGYTF
TRBV9	TRBJ1-5	few	CASSLGPTNQPQHF
TRBV12-3/TRBV12-4	TRBJ1-5	many	CASTHGTGLGSNQPQHF
TRBV4-1	TRBJ2-7	many	CASSQLRQAGEQYF
TRBV6-2/TRBV6-3	TRBJ2-5	NA	CASSLWGFRETQYF
TRBV2	TRBJ1-1	many	CASSTLRETEAFF
TRBV28	TRBJ2-5	many	CASSFKGAGGETQYF
TRBV28	TRBJ1-1	many	CASSSPTGNTEAFF
TRBV6-1	TRBJ2-7	many	CASRRGRGPVGYEQYF
TRBV6-5	TRBJ2-7	many	CASSYSKGGSSYEQYF
TRBV13	TRBJ1-1	NA	CASNEGSRNTEAFF
TRBV5-1	TRBJ2-5	NA	CASSSSPEQTQYF
TRBV12-3/TRBV12-4	TRBJ1-6	many	CASSLQGSYNSPLHF
TRBV4-1	TRBJ1-2	few	CASSANGKGAWLDGYTF
TRBV9	TRBJ1-1	many	CASSVDDGLNTEAFF
TRBV6-1	TRBJ1-5	many	CASRPTTAGSNQPQHF
TRBV6-1	TRBJ2-7	many	CASSEGTSGSYEQYF
TRBV12-3/TRBV12-4	TRBJ1-5	few	CASTKVYSNQPQHF
TRBV5-1	TRBJ1-1	few	CASTRGTGGNTEAFF
TRBV2	TRBJ1-5	few	CASSEGGGTPQHF
TRBV9	TRBJ1-5	many	CASSAGGNSNQPQHF
TRBV12-3/TRBV12-4	TRBJ2-7	many	CASSFGQVGEQYF
TRBV6-5	TRBJ1-2	many	CASSYSGRAGYTF
TRBV12-3/TRBV12-4	TRBJ1-2	many	CASSSTGAGGYTF
TRBV29-1	TRBJ2-7	few	CSAADKSTYEQYF
TRBV5-1	TRBJ2-2	few	CASSYPGTGSSGELFF
TRBV12-3/TRBV12-4	TRBJ1-1	many	CASRLRSRSTEAFF
TRBV2	TRBJ2-5	few	CASSLEATQYF
TRBV6-5	TRBJ2-2	many	CASSSPTGASNTGELFF
TRBV12-3/TRBV12-4	TRBJ1-1	many	CASSLGVQAFF
TRBV28	TRBJ2-2	NA	CASSPARAGTGELFF
TRBV12-3/TRBV12-4	TRBJ1-1	many	CASSSGLLTEAFF
TRBV6-2/TRBV6-3	TRBJ2-7	NA	CASSLVRTSEYEQYF
TRBV19	TRBJ2-4	many	CASSPRDPSWTFQYF
TRBV19	TRBJ1-1	NA	CASSIGAGLVNTEAFF
TRBV4-1	TRBJ1-1	many	CASSYHRWIRGYTEAFF
TRBV27	TRBJ2-7	many	CASSPTRLMYEQYF
TRBV30	TRBJ1-2	many	CAWSKGGNGYTF
TRBV12-3/TRBV12-4	TRBJ1-1	many	CASSPQGAGVEAFF
TRBV5-6	TRBJ1-1	many	CASSTGPTWNTEAFF